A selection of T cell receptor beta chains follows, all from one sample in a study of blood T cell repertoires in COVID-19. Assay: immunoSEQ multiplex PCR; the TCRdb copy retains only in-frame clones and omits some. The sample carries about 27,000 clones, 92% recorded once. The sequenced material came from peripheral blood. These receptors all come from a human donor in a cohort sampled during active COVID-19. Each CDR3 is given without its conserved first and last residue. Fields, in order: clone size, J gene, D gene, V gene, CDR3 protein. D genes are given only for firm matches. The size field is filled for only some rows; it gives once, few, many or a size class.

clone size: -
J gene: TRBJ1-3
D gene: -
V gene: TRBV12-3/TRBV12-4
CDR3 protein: AGQRGWGNTIY

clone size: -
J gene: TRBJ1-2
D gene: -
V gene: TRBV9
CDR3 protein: ASSEDSTDGYT

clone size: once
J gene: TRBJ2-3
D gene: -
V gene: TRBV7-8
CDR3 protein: ASSPNRDPTDTQY

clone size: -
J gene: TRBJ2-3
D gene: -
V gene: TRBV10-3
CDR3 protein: AISEGGSDTQY

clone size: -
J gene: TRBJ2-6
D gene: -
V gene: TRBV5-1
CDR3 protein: ASSLESRASGANVLT

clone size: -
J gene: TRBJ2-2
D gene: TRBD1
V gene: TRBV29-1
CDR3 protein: SASRGPTGELF

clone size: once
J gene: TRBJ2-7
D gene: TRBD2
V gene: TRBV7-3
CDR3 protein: ASSLNPSGSYEQY

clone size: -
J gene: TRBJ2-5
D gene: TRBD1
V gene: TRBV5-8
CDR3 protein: ASRKPSGTGGQTQY

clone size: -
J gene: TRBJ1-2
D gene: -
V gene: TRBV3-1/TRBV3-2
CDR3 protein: ASSRTSIWYT

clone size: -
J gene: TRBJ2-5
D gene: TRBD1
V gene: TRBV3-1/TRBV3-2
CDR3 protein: ASSQKDREWETQY

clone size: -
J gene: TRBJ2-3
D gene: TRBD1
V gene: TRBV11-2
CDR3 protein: ASSLAGTGGWDTQY

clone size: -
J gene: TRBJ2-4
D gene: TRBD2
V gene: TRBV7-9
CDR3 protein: ASSTRTSGGNIQY

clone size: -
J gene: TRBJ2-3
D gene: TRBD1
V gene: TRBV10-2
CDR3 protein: ASLTTGANTQY

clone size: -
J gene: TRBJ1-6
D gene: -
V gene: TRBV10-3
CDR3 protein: AISGQGPREGSPLH

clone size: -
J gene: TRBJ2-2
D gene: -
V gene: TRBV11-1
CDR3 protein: ASSLQVTGELF

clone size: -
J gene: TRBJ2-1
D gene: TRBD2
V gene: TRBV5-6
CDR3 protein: ASSFQETSAYNEQF

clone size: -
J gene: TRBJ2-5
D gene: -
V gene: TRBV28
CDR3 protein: ASSSLRETQY

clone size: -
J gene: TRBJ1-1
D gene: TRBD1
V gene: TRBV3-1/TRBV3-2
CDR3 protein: ASSLAQGGDTEAF

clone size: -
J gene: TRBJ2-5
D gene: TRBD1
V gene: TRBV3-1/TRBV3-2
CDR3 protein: ASRQVGDRGEETQY

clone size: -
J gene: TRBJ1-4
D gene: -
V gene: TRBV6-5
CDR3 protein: ASSKTEANEKLF

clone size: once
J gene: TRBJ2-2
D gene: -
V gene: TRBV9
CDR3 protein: ASSPVGLNTGELF

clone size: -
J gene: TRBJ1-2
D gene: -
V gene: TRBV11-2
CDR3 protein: ASSLAHGPNGYT

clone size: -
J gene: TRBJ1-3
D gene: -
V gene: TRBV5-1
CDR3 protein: ASSYGPTGNTIY

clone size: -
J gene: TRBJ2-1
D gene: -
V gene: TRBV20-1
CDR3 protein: SASLSGLAQF

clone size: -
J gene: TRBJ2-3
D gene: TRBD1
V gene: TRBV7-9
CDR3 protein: ASSPTPGTGLTDTQY

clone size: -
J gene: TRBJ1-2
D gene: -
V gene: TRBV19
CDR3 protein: ASSTNANYGYT

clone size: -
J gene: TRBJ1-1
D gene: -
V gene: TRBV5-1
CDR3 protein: ASSFTGNTEAF

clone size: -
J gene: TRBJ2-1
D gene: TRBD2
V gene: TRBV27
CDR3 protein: ASSPLAGEFYNEQF